The 19 T cell receptor beta chains presented below share a single source sample, sequenced in a study of cytomegalovirus exposure and HLA in healthy donors. Only in-frame clones appear in the TCRdb table, and some are missing; sequencing was by immunoSEQ multiplex PCR. Among 100,000 to 150,000 clones listed, roughly nine tenths were seen once. Sequencing was performed on PBMCs. These receptors were taken from a man younger than 30 in good health and CMV-seropositive.

For the CDR3, the DNA is TGCGCCAGCAGCCAAGCCCGCCGGGAGGGGGGAGCTTTCTTT. Translating it yields CASSQARREGGAFF. V is TRBV4-3 and J is TRBJ1-1; TRBD1 might be the D (6 bases). Trimming removed 1 base at V and 10 bases at J, with 16 bases between. This CDR3 contains 14 residues. The germline CDR1 and CDR2 sequences are LGHNA and YSLEER.

The chain has TRBV5-4 and TRBJ2-7; D is possibly TRBD2 (6 bases). V lost 1 base and J 3 bases, leaving 11 bases between the germline ends. CDR3 size: 14 residues. Germline V gene data show CDR1 as SGHNT and CDR2 as YYREEE (reference sequence). This CDR3 is CASSLNVGGYEQYF. The CDR3 nucleotides are TGTGCCAGCAGCTTGAATGTGGGGGGCTACGAGCAGTACTTC. The variable domain in full, completed from reference TRBV5-4 and TRBJ2-7, reads ETGVTQSPTHLIKTRGQQVTLRCSSQSGHNTVSWYQQALGQGPQFIFQYYREEENGRGNFPPRFSGLQFPNYSSELNVNALELDDSALYLCASSLNVGGYEQYFGPGTRLTVT.

V usage is TRBV7-8 and J usage is TRBJ2-5; tentatively, D is TRBD1 (6 bases). CDR3 length: 15 residues. V lost 4 bases to trimming and J lost 5 bases, with 17 bases between them. In germline, CDR1 is SGHVS, CDR2 FQNEAQ. CDR3 protein: CASSSHRESRETQYF. DNA for the CDR3: TGTGCCAGCAGCTCCCACAGGGAATCGAGGGAGACCCAGTACTTC.

The chain has TRBV6-1 and TRBJ2-7, with TRBD1 matching 9 bases. This CDR3 has 14 amino acids. The V gene end was trimmed by 9 bases and the J gene end by 3 bases; junction bases not matched to a gene: 9. Germline CDR1 and CDR2: MNHNS and SASEGT. The DNA of the CDR3 is TGTGCCAGTAGGGGCGGGACAGGGCTCTACGAGCAGTACTTC. As protein: CASRGGTGLYEQYF.

V usage is TRBV7-9 and J usage is TRBJ2-7; TRBD2 is a possible D gene (5 bases). CDR3 length equals 14 residues. Germline V gene sequence: CDR1 SEHNR, CDR2 FQNEAQ (reference sequence). Trimming shortened V by 3 bases and J by 0 bases, and 9 bases separated the two germline ends. For the CDR3, the DNA is TGTGCCAGCAGCTTCGAGGGCTACTCCTACGAGCAGTACTTC. Its protein product is CASSFEGYSYEQYF.

The chain recombines TRBV27 with TRBJ2-7; possibly TRBD2 for D (5 bases). Germline V lookup: CDR1 MNHEY, CDR2 SMNVEV (reference sequence). V shed 4 bases and J shed 3 bases, with 10 bases lying between them. CDR3 length: 13 residues. In nucleotides, the CDR3 is TGTGCCAGCAGTTCGGCCGGGGTCTACGAGCAGTACTTC. Amino acids: CASSSAGVYEQYF.

In this sample, this clone turned up many times. V usage is TRBV4-1 and J usage is TRBJ1-1; D unclear. CDR3 size: 11 residues. CDR1 MGHRA and CDR2 YSYEKL come from the germline V gene. The germline V and J ends were trimmed by 0 bases and 7 bases, with 3 bases remaining between them. The CDR3 is CASSQDREAFF. In nucleotides, the CDR3 is TGCGCCAGCAGCCAAGATCGTGAAGCTTTCTTT.

The chain has TRBV29-1 and TRBJ2-1; 12 bases are a match to TRBD2. CDR1 SQVTM and CDR2 ANQGSEA come from the germline V gene. The CDR3 runs 13 residues. Germline trimming cut 8 bases from V and 3 bases from J; bases unmatched to any gene: 2. CDR3 sequence reads: CSSTSGSYNEQFF. In nucleotides, the CDR3 is TGCAGCTCGACTAGCGGGAGCTACAATGAGCAGTTCTTC.

V usage is TRBV7-9 and J usage is TRBJ2-5, with 8 positions matching TRBD2. With V trimmed by 2 bases and J by 2 bases, 13 bases remained unmatched. This CDR3 is built from 18 residues. Per the germline V gene, CDR1 is SEHNR and CDR2 is FQNEAQ (reference sequence). DNA of the CDR3: TGTGCCAGCAGCTTACGCTCCGGGAACCGCGGGGGGCAAGAGACCCAGTACTTC. Its translation: CASSLRSGNRGGQETQYF.

The rearrangement uses TRBV29-1 and TRBJ2-3; 11 bases are a match to TRBD2. The CDR3 covers 17 residues. V shed 1 base, J shed 0 bases, and the junction held 6 bases outside the gene matches. The germline V gene encodes CDR1 SQVTM and CDR2 ANQGSEA. The CDR3 loop is CSVEGLAGKTSTDTQYF. The CDR3, as DNA: TGCAGCGTTGAAGGACTAGCGGGGAAGACTAGCACAGATACGCAGTATTTT.

This sequence joins TRBV5-1 and TRBJ1-6; TRBD1 matches at 7 bases. Germline-derived CDR1 and CDR2 are SGHRS and YFSETQ. The CDR3 has 13 residues. With V trimmed by 6 bases and J by 8 bases, 5 bases remained unmatched. Here the CDR3 reads CASTTGSYSPLHF. The CDR3 DNA follows: TGCGCCAGCACGACAGGGAGTTATTCACCCCTCCACTTT. Looking up the rest from reference TRBV5-1 and TRBJ1-6 gives the full variable domain: KAGVTQTPRYLIKTRGQQVTLSCSPISGHRSVSWYQQTPGQGLQFLFEYFSETQRNKGNFPGRFSGRQFSNSRSEMNVSTLELGDSALYLCASTTGSYSPLHFGNGTRLTVT.

The chain couples TRBV7-2 to TRBJ2-1, with 7 bases lining up with TRBD2. CDR3 size: 14 residues. Losses at the gene ends were 3 bases for V and 6 bases for J; bases not matched to a gene: 5. Germline-derived CDR1 and CDR2 are SGHTA and FQGNSA. The CDR3 DNA reads as TGTGCCAGCAGCTTCCATGGGGGGGTCAATGAGCAGTTCTTC. Amino acid sequence: CASSFHGGVNEQFF. The full variable domain, in which reference TRBV7-2 and TRBJ2-1 provide the parts outside the CDR3, is GAGVSQSPSNKVTEKGKDVELRCDPISGHTALYWYRQSLGQGLEFLIYFQGNSAPDKSGLPSDRFSAERTGGSVSTLTIQRTQQEDSAVYLCASSFHGGVNEQFFGPGTRLTVL.

The J gene is TRBJ1-4, the V gene TRBV27; maybe TRBD1 (5 bases). Germline V gene data show CDR1 as MNHEY and CDR2 as SMNVEV (reference sequence). Trimming stripped 4 bases from V and 7 bases from J, with 10 bases between. The CDR3 consists of 13 residues. The CDR3 spells CASSYQGPEKLFF. CDR3 coding DNA: TGTGCCAGCAGTTACCAGGGCCCTGAAAAACTGTTTTTT. Full variable domain (remainder filled in from reference TRBV27 and TRBJ1-4): EAQVTQNPRYLITVTGKKLTVTCSQNMNHEYMSWYRQDPGLGLRQIYYSMNVEVTDKGDVPEGYKVSRKEKRNFPLILESPSPNQTSLYFCASSYQGPEKLFFGSGTQLSVL.

The chain combines TRBV5-8 with TRBJ2-7; 8 nucleotides align to TRBD2. The CDR3 spans 13 residues. CDR1 is SGHTS and CDR2 is YDEGEE in the germline V gene. Trimming cost V 2 bases and J 2 bases; bases outside gene matches: 0. The CDR3 protein is CASSFGGAYEQYF. Written as DNA, the CDR3 is TGTGCCAGCAGCTTCGGGGGGGCCTACGAGCAGTACTTC.

This chain joins TRBV7-6 and TRBJ2-7, with 15 bases aligning to TRBD2. J gave up 5 bases and V 5 bases, and 10 bases lay outside the gene matches. Germline values: CDR1 SGHVS, CDR2 FNYEAQ. The CDR3 totals 17 residues. DNA for the CDR3: TGTGCCAGCAGCCCCGGACTAGCGGGGGGGCGACCCCACGAGCAGTACTTC. Amino acid sequence: CASSPGLAGGRPHEQYF.

The rearrangement uses TRBV6-6 and TRBJ1-5; 9 nucleotides line up with TRBD1. This CDR3 is 15 amino acids long. Germline V gene lookup returns CDR1 MNHNY and CDR2 SVGAGI (reference sequence). With 6 bases clipped from V and 4 bases from J, the junction kept 7 bases outside the gene matches. As DNA, the CDR3 is TGTGCCAGCAGCCACCGGGACAGGGCTAATCAGCCCCAGCATTTT. This encodes CASSHRDRANQPQHF.

The chain recombines TRBV29-1 with TRBJ1-1; D is possibly TRBD1 (6 bases). Trimming took 1 base from V and 1 from J, leaving 7 bases between them. From germline, CDR1 is SQVTM and CDR2 ANQGSEA. The CDR3 runs to 13 residues. The CDR3: CSVEGQENTEAFF. Written as DNA, the CDR3 is TGCAGCGTTGAAGGACAGGAGAACACTGAAGCTTTCTTT.

The chain combines TRBV7-2 with TRBJ1-1, with TRBD1 as a possible D gene (5 bases). V was shortened by 5 bases and J by 2 bases, with 15 bases between the two germline ends. Germline V lookup: CDR1 SGHTA, CDR2 FQGNSA. The CDR3 spans 15 residues. Here the CDR3 DNA reads TGTGCCAGCAGCCCCCAGGGAGGGACTAACACTGAAGCTTTCTTT. This codes for CASSPQGGTNTEAFF.

The gene calls are TRBV6-6 and TRBJ1-2; a weak D match, TRBD1 (5 bases). Looked up from germline, CDR1 is MNHNY and CDR2 is SVGAGI (reference sequence). This CDR3 is 12 amino acids long. Deletions cut 4 bases from V and 7 bases from J, with 10 bases between. CDR3 nucleotides: TGTGCCAGCAGTTCATGGACACCTGGCTACACCTTC. Protein sequence: CASSSWTPGYTF.